A single sample gave rise to the 2 T cell receptor beta chains below, sequenced in a study of graft-versus-host responses after intestinal transplantation. No antigen has been assigned to these receptors. The table came from immunoSEQ multiplex PCR; TCRdb's copy has only in-frame clones and leaves some out. Counted here are around 99,000 clones, roughly 91% occurring once; the ten biggest clones make up approximately 2%. The sequencing here drew on unstimulated CD8+ T cells sorted from spleen or lymph node cells, taken before intestinal transplant. The source of these receptors is a human donor who received an intestinal transplant.

V usage is TRBV9 and J usage is TRBJ1-6; no clear D gene. Germline loops: CDR1 SGDLS, CDR2 YYNGEE. Between the trimmed V and J ends, which lost 3 bases and 5 bases, there was a span of 9 bases. There are 14 residues in the CDR3. CDR3 protein: CASSEWSDNSPLHF. The DNA of the CDR3 is TGTGCCAGCAGCGAGTGGTCGGATAATTCACCCCTCCACTTT. Full variable domain (missing parts from reference TRBV9 and TRBJ1-6): DSGVTQTPKHLITATGQRVTLRCSPRSGDLSVYWYQQSLDQGLQFLIQYYNGEERAKGNILERFSAQQFPDLHSELNLSSLELGDSALYFCASSEWSDNSPLHFGNGTRLTVT.

The chain is built from TRBV6-5 and TRBJ2-3, with D unclear. From germline, CDR1 is MNHEY and CDR2 SVGAGI. V shed 6 bases and J shed 5 bases, with 12 bases lying between them. CDR3 length: 13 residues. CDR3 loop: CASSLVNGDTQYF. CDR3 sequence (DNA): TGTGCCAGCAGCCTCGTCAACGGAGATACGCAGTATTTT.